This T cell receptor (beta chain) was obtained from a study of early T cells in non-severe SARS-CoV-2 infection. Trimming took 5 bases from V and 9 from J, leaving 14 bases between them. Germline CDR1 is SGHNT and CDR2 is YENEEA. This CDR3 has 14 residues. Points on this clonotype: Its target is unknown.

Study outcomes and limitations: VDJdb matching, biased toward anti-spike CD8 responses, missed private and CD4 specificities.

Individual cDNA molecules each received unique molecular identifiers attached to them. TCRdb redid the calling of the 5' RACE reads with MiXCR, one entry per CDR3 protein. The top ten hold approximately 5.5% of the sample, which has more than 65,000 distinct CDR3 sequences, under 15% seen once. What was sequenced was whole blood. This sequence joins TRBV11-3 and TRBJ1-6; the D gene is possibly TRBD1 (6 bases). The sequence derives from an adult who was a healthcare worker with PCR-confirmed SARS-CoV-2 infection or an uninfected control (not recorded which). The CDR3, as DNA: TGTGCCAGCAGCGAGGACAGTGTTGTTTCACCCCTCCACTTT. It yields the protein CASSEDSVVSPLHF.